This T cell receptor (beta chain) was retrieved from a study of CD4 T cells in relation to SARS-CoV-2 and coronaviruses. About the research overall: Crossreactive spike epitopes shared across donors were mapped to their HLA restriction.

Of note for this clone: Its matching antigen is unknown.

The repertoire was sequenced with immunoSEQ multiplex PCR; TCRdb's copy has only in-frame clones and lacks some. The table includes 20,000 to 25,000 clones, just over 65% detected once. This CDR3 comprises 14 residues. V shed 4 bases and J shed 3 bases, with 10 bases lying between them. Germline CDR1 SGHTA, CDR2 FQGNSA. Points from the study as a whole: Each donor contributed either pre-pandemic or post-infection samples, not both.

The unexposed donors gave CD4+ T cells in about 2010-2019, prior to COVID-19. After 10 to 11 days of culture, CD4+ T cells were isolated. Testing used SARS-CoV-2 S/N and four cold-coronavirus spikes on unexposed-donor CD4+ T cells, cells permitting. This TCR was recovered from a human donor in good health. The sequencing sample was made of CD4+ T cells from PBMCs, cultured in vitro. The V and J genes are TRBV7-2 and TRBJ1-5; tentatively, D is TRBD1 (6 bases). This CDR3 reads CASSYGQPNQPQHF. The CDR3 bases are TGTGCCAGCAGCTATGGACAGCCCAATCAGCCCCAGCATTTT.